Listed here are 10 T cell receptor beta chains from one sample, sequenced in a study of cytomegalovirus exposure and HLA in healthy donors. 60 Vbeta and 13 Jbeta primers were used in PCR. Some clones are missing from TCRdb's copy, which holds only in-frame ones; the method was immunoSEQ multiplex PCR. The data hold roughly 150,000 clones, with 65% to 70% observed a single time. What was sequenced was PBMCs. The source of these receptors is a man younger than 45 in good health and CMV-seropositive.

This chain joins TRBV4-1 and TRBJ2-1; unclear D gene. Germline-derived CDR1 and CDR2 are MGHRA and YSYEKL. V lost 1 base to trimming and J lost 10 bases, with 11 bases between them. The CDR3 has 13 residues. CDR3 sequence (DNA): TGCGCCAGCAGCCAAGCTAACTCCCCCGAGCAGTTCTTC. Its protein is CASSQANSPEQFF.

The rearrangement links TRBV5-6 to TRBJ2-2; TRBD2 matches at 8 bases. Germline CDR1 is SGHDT and CDR2 is YYEEEE. With 1 base clipped from V and 3 bases from J, the junction kept 8 bases outside the gene matches. CDR3 length equals 17 residues. DNA for the CDR3: TGTGCCAGCAGCTTGTATTGGAACGGGAGGGACACCGGGGAGCTGTTTTTT. Protein sequence: CASSLYWNGRDTGELFF. Full variable domain (remainder filled in from reference TRBV5-6 and TRBJ2-2): DAGVTQSPTHLIKTRGQQVTLRCSPKSGHDTVSWYQQALGQGPQFIFQYYEEEERQRGNFPDRFSGHQFPNYSSELNVNALLLGDSALYLCASSLYWNGRDTGELFFGEGSRLTVL.

J is TRBJ2-7 and V is TRBV4-2; TRBD2 agrees at 7 bases. The CDR3 runs 16 residues. J gave up 3 bases and V 0 bases, and 8 bases lay outside the gene matches. Germline-derived CDR1 and CDR2 are LGHNA and YNFKEQ. The DNA for the CDR3 is TGTGCCAGCAGCCAAGATGGGGGGGAGGGCCACTACGAGCAGTACTTC. Its protein product is CASSQDGGEGHYEQYF.

The chain joins TRBV5-1 to TRBJ2-1; TRBD1 matches at 8 bases. The CDR3 spans 15 residues. V was pared by 4 bases and J by 5 bases, with 8 bases of the junction left unmatched. Germline V gene sequence: CDR1 SGHRS, CDR2 YFSETQ. CDR3 loop: CASSLDRAGDNEQFF. In DNA, the CDR3 is TGCGCCAGCAGCCTGGACAGGGCTGGGGACAATGAGCAGTTCTTC.

This clone was seen a few times. The chain combines TRBV7-9 with TRBJ1-4; D gene ambiguous. The CDR3 is 16 amino acids. The V end lost 5 bases, the J end lost 0 bases, and 13 bases lay between the germline ends. CDR1 is SEHNR and CDR2 is FQNEAQ in the germline V gene (reference sequence). The CDR3 bases are TGTGCCAGCAGCCGCGGGGAGGTTTCAACTAATGAAAAACTGTTTTTT. Translation gives CASSRGEVSTNEKLFF.

The J gene is TRBJ2-7, the V gene TRBV5-6, with 9 bases fitting TRBD2. V lost 4 bases and J lost 5; bases outside the gene matches: 7. Per germline, CDR1 SGHDT and CDR2 YYEEEE. This CDR3 has 14 amino acids. CDR3 amino acids: CASSGGLAKNEQYF. The CDR3, as DNA: TGTGCCAGCAGCGGAGGACTAGCGAAGAACGAGCAGTACTTC.

The J gene is TRBJ2-1, the V gene TRBV7-9, with 8 bases aligning to TRBD2. The CDR3 has 15 residues. Trimming removed 4 bases from V and 4 bases from J; junction bases left unmatched: 6. Germline CDR1 and CDR2: SEHNR and FQNEAQ (reference sequence). Here the CDR3 reads CASSSLTSGYNEQFF. DNA of the CDR3: TGTGCCAGCAGCTCTCTTACTAGCGGATACAATGAGCAGTTCTTC.

J is TRBJ2-5 and V is TRBV5-6, with 9 bases lining up with TRBD2. Gene TRBJ2-7 matches the end of the DNA better, so the J call may be wrong. CDR3 length: 15 residues. Germline CDR1 SGHDT, CDR2 YYEEEE. The DNA for the CDR3 is TGTGCCAGCAGCGGACCGGGACTAGCTCTTCTCGAGCAGTACTTC. Amino acids: CASSGPGLALLEQYF.

The chain couples TRBV9 to TRBJ1-5; 8 bases align to TRBD1. Germline-derived CDR1 and CDR2 are SGDLS and YYNGEE. V was clipped by 4 bases and J by 5 bases; unmatched bases: 8. The CDR3 loop spans 15 amino acids. The CDR3 loop reads CASSPVDRGDQPQHF. The CDR3 nucleotides read TGTGCCAGCAGCCCCGTCGACAGGGGCGATCAGCCCCAGCATTTT.

This clone came up a few times. This chain joins TRBV2 and TRBJ2-1; tentatively, D is TRBD1 (5 bases). The V gene's germline CDR1 is SNHLY and CDR2 FYNNEI. The V end was cut by 6 bases, the J end by 10 bases, with 10 bases between. The CDR3 contains 11 residues. The CDR3 DNA is TGTGCCAGCAGGCAGGGCTCGGAGCAGTTCTTC. It is translated as CASRQGSEQFF. Complete variable domain (other parts from reference TRBV2 and TRBJ2-1): EPEVTQTPSHQVTQMGQEVILRCVPISNHLYFYWYRQILGQKVEFLVSFYNNEISEKSEIFDDQFSVERPDGSNFTLKIRSTKLEDSAMYFCASRQGSEQFFGPGTRLTVL.